These 21 T cell receptor beta chains share one sample of origin, sequenced in a study of blood T cells in healthy people across ages. For the second PCR, which ran for about 6 to 11 cycles, a sample-barcoded 5' primer and a J-beta primer mix were used. TCRdb called the 5' RACE reads again in MiXCR, with one record for every CDR3 protein. This sample has 1.5 million to 2 million distinct CDR3 sequences, with around 42% found just once. The sequenced sample was blood. The origin of the receptors is a human donor in good health.

The chain links TRBV3-1 to TRBJ2-5, with D perhaps assigned TRBD1 or TRBD2 (5 bases each). Germline V gene data show CDR1 as LGHDT and CDR2 as YNNKEL (reference sequence). The CDR3 is 16 residues long. V was cut by 8 bases and J by 0 bases, with 19 bases left in between. The CDR3, as DNA: TGTGCCAGCTGCCGCCAGGACGGGACGGACCAAGAGACCCAGTACTTC. The encoded protein is CASCRQDGTDQETQYF.

The V and J genes are TRBV7-2 and TRBJ1-2; no clear D gene. V shed 5 bases and J shed 1 base, with 11 bases lying between them. This CDR3 contains 14 residues. Germline V gives CDR1 SGHTA, CDR2 FQGNSA. The CDR3 coding sequence is TGTGCCAGCAGCCTAAAGGTGAATAACTATGGCTACACCTTC. Its protein is CASSLKVNNYGYTF.

The rearrangement uses TRBV28 and TRBJ1-4; D perhaps matches TRBD1 (6 bases). This CDR3 has 15 amino acids. V shed 5 bases and J shed 0 bases, with 10 bases lying between them. Germline loops: CDR1 MDHEN, CDR2 SYDVKM. The CDR3 is CASSTGSATNEKLFF. CDR3 nucleotide sequence: TGTGCCAGCAGTACAGGGTCGGCAACTAATGAAAAACTGTTTTTT.

The chain couples TRBV7-8 to TRBJ1-2, with D possibly matching TRBD1 (5 bases). Looked up from germline, CDR1 is SGHVS and CDR2 is FQNEAQ. The V end was cut by 5 bases, the J end by 8 bases, with 15 bases between. CDR3 length: 13 residues. The DNA for the CDR3 is TGTGCCAGCAGCGATCGGGCAGGGCTCGGCTACACCTTC. It translates to CASSDRAGLGYTF.

The V and J genes are TRBV15 and TRBJ2-1; 9 bases agree with TRBD2. Looked up from germline, CDR1 is LNHNV and CDR2 is YYDKDF (reference sequence). V dropped 1 base and J dropped 8; count of bases not matched to a gene: 9. The CDR3 consists of 16 residues. In DNA form, the CDR3 reads TGTGCCACCAGCAGAGCGCGAAGCGGGGGGAGACATGAGCAGTTCTTC. Translation: CATSRARSGGRHEQFF.

V gene TRBV7-9 combines with J gene TRBJ2-1, with no clear D. The length of the CDR3 is 12 residues. The germline gives CDR1 SEHNR, CDR2 FQNEAQ (reference sequence). Trimming shortened V by 5 bases and J by 8 bases, and 10 bases separated the two germline ends. CDR3 sequence reads: CASSPRVYEQFF. CDR3 nucleotide sequence: TGTGCCAGCAGCCCTCGTGTCTATGAGCAGTTCTTC.

A word on this clonotype: With a much larger clone just one base away, this may be a read error. This sequence joins TRBV2 and TRBJ2-3; D not resolved. V was trimmed by 1 base and J by 2 bases, leaving 4 bases between them. Germline values: CDR1 SNHLY, CDR2 FYNNEI. The CDR3 sequence is 13 residues long. The CDR3 protein is CASSEDNTDTQYF. CDR3 nucleotides: TGTGCCAGCAGTGAAGACAACACAGATACGCAGTATTTT.

The table lists this clonotype with a few counts. The chain employs TRBV5-6 and TRBJ1-6; the D gene is possibly TRBD1 (5 bases). Trimming shortened V by 3 bases and J by 6 bases, and 16 bases separated the two germline ends. The germline V gene has CDR1 SGHDT and CDR2 YYEEEE. This CDR3 spans 16 amino acids. CDR3 nucleotides: TGTGCCAGCAGCTCCCTCCGACAGCCGTCTAATTCACCCCTCCACTTT. This sequence encodes CASSSLRQPSNSPLHF.

This clonotype appeared a few times. The chain joins TRBV12-3 or TRBV12-4 to TRBJ2-3; D gene uncertain. The V and J ends lost 1 base and 0 bases respectively, with 11 bases between them. The length of the CDR3 is 16 residues. CDR3 DNA: TGTGCCAGCAGTTTAGATGAGAGAAAAAGCACAGATACGCAGTATTTT. Translating gives CASSLDERKSTDTQYF.

About this clonotype: A read error may account for a junction end that differs from germline. V gene TRBV5-5 combines with J gene TRBJ2-1; 8 nucleotides align to TRBD2. Germline CDR1 reads SGHKS; CDR2 reads YYEKEE (reference sequence). The length of the CDR3 is 15 residues. CDR3 protein: CASSAAGGSYNEQVF. As DNA, the CDR3 is TGTGCCAGCAGCGCTGCGGGGGGCTCCTACAATGAGCAGGTCTTC.

The CDR3 sequence is CASKTDGSNVLTF. CDR3 DNA sequence: TGTGCCAGCAAAACCGACGGAAGCAACGTCCTGACTTTC. The V and J genes are TRBV12-3 or TRBV12-4 and TRBJ2-6; D not resolved. Trimming pared 7 bases from V and 9 bases from J, leaving 13 bases between. The CDR3 is 13 amino acids.

V is TRBV29-1 and J is TRBJ2-3; D might be TRBD1 (6 bases). The CDR3 length is 12 residues. Trimming stripped 7 bases from V and 6 bases from J, with 14 bases between. CDR1 is SQVTM and CDR2 is ANQGSEA in the germline V gene. The CDR3 protein is CSGGQFKDTQYF. CDR3 nucleotides: TGCAGCGGGGGACAATTTAAGGATACGCAGTATTTT.

This clonotype was seen a few times. This chain uses TRBV5-1 with TRBJ1-4, with TRBD1 matching 10 bases. J was trimmed by 5 bases and V by 3 bases; bases with no gene match: 7. Germline-derived CDR1 and CDR2 are SGHRS and YFSETQ. The CDR3 is 16 amino acids. The CDR3 reads CASSSPPGQGNEKLFF. CDR3 nucleotide sequence: TGCGCCAGCAGCTCCCCCCCGGGACAGGGGAATGAAAAACTGTTTTTT.

This chain joins TRBV4-3 and TRBJ2-7; weak D call: TRBD2 (5 bases). Germline assignment: CDR1 LGHNA and CDR2 YSLEER. Trimming took 0 bases from V and 7 from J, leaving 13 bases between them. This CDR3 is built from 14 residues. The DNA for the CDR3 is TGCGCCAGCAGCCAAGAGTCTATCGGGGTAGAGCAGTACTTC. Protein sequence: CASSQESIGVEQYF.

This clonotype was counted only a few times. The chain couples TRBV12-3 or TRBV12-4 to TRBJ2-4, with D uncertain. The J call may be incorrect, as the DNA end agrees better with TRBJ2-7. The CDR3 totals 15 residues. CDR3 DNA sequence: TGTGCCAGCAGTTTGGGCGGCCTCTCGACCTACGAGCAGTACTTC. Protein: CASSLGGLSTYEQYF.

Ten or more counts support this clonotype. The rearrangement uses TRBV29-1 and TRBJ2-5; D is possibly TRBD1 (5 bases). The CDR3 covers 13 residues. CDR1 is SQVTM, CDR2 ANQGSEA, per germline. Trimming left V 3 bases short and J 1 base short, with 9 bases between. The CDR3 protein is CSVERRAQETQYF. For the CDR3, the DNA is TGCAGCGTTGAGCGCAGGGCCCAAGAGACCCAGTACTTC.

This clonotype has just a few counts. The chain carries TRBV20-1 and TRBJ2-3; TRBD2 matches at 8 bases. J was trimmed by 5 bases and V by 2 bases; bases with no gene match: 6. Germline V CDR1 and CDR2: DFQATT, SNEGSKA (reference sequence). This CDR3 is 14 amino acids long. The CDR3 is CSARSGGAEDTQYF. In nucleotides, the CDR3 is TGCAGTGCTAGATCGGGGGGGGCCGAAGATACGCAGTATTTT.

The rearrangement links TRBV10-3 to TRBJ2-7; 8 nucleotides match TRBD2. Trimming cost V 3 bases and J 7 bases; bases outside gene matches: 14. The CDR3 runs to 16 residues. CDR1 is ENHRY and CDR2 is SYGVKD in the germline V gene. The CDR3 DNA is TGTGCCATCAGTGACCGGGGGGGCGAAGTATACAATGAGCAGTACTTC. It specifies CAISDRGGEVYNEQYF.

CDR3 region: CASSEGQGAPRGYTF. The CDR3 region has the DNA TGTGCCAGCAGCGAAGGACAGGGGGCTCCTCGTGGCTACACCTTC. This chain uses TRBV7-9 with TRBJ1-2; TRBD1 matches at 11 bases. The germline gives CDR1 SEHNR, CDR2 FQNEAQ (reference sequence). The CDR3 length is 15 residues. With V trimmed by 5 bases and J by 7 bases, 9 bases remained unmatched.

Worth noting for this clonotype: The junction and the germline gene differ at one end; a read error may be behind it. The chain links TRBV28 to TRBJ1-6; no clear D. Germline V gives CDR1 MDHEN, CDR2 SYDVKM. The CDR3 loop spans 16 amino acids. The CDR3 nucleotides read TGTGCCAGCAGTTTTCGACGAAGCTCCTATAATTCACCCCTCCATTTT. It yields the protein CASSFRRSSYNSPLHF.

V is TRBV20-1 and J is TRBJ1-5; 9 positions agree with TRBD1. The junction had 18 bases not matched to a gene; V was cut back by 0 bases and J by 6 bases. The length of the CDR3 is 19 residues. Germline V lookup: CDR1 DFQATT, CDR2 SNEGSKA (reference sequence). CDR3 DNA sequence: TGCAGTGCTAGAGATCCGGGGACAGGGCCCGACTCGGGGGGTCAGCCCCAGCATTTT. Amino acids: CSARDPGTGPDSGGQPQHF.